Reported below is one T cell receptor beta chain. Antigen: not known. The treatment: roughly 18 received Ad26.COV2.S at low or high dose, single or two shots; roughly five received placebo; per-sample allocation not given. Day 63 following the first vaccine or placebo injection was when the samples were taken. These data come from a study of Ad26.COV2.S vaccination and SARS-CoV-2 variants. On the study more broadly: Of the COV1001 trial arms, the Ad26.COV2.S arm included the donor. Study-level findings and limits: Non-spike TCR breadth showed similarity between vaccine and placebo recipients.

Clones were read by immunoSEQ multiplex PCR, and TCRdb kept only the in-frame ones, dropping some. The sample records 200,000 to 300,000 clones, roughly 90% being singletons. The receptor was isolated from a person between 18 and 65 years old who received the Ad26.COV2.S COVID-19 vaccine or a placebo. The sample was peripheral blood, taken in a trial of Ad26.COV2.S vaccine versus placebo.

DNA for the CDR3: TGTGCCAGCAGCTTATCAGGGGGGAACACTGAAGCTTTCTTT. Translated, it gives CASSLSGGNTEAFF. The chain employs TRBV11-3 and TRBJ1-1; TRBD1 matches at 7 bases. The V gene's germline CDR1 is SGHNT and CDR2 YENEEA. The CDR3 has 14 amino acids. V lost 2 bases to trimming and J lost 1 base; unmatched junction nucleotides: 1.